This TCR beta chain appears in the sequencing data of a study of Ad26.COV2.S vaccination and SARS-CoV-2 variants. Study-wide results and limits: Participants in the vaccine arm had higher spike-specific TCR breadth; placebo recipients had lower. Those who received vaccine or placebo ended up with similar non-spike TCR breadth.

The V segment lost 4 bases and the J segment 3 bases; nucleotides outside the gene matches: 8. Germline CDR1 and CDR2: SGHNT and YYREEE (reference sequence). This CDR3 is 17 amino acids long. As regards this clone: Its antigen is unidentified.

Treatment noted: about 20 received Ad26.COV2.S at low or high dose, single or two shots; five or six received placebo; per-sample allocation not given. Vaccine and placebo recipients were sampled on day 63 after the first injection. The administered vaccine (an Ad26 vector) expressed Wuhan-strain SARS-CoV-2 spike. The data were produced by immunoSEQ multiplex PCR, yet TCRdb's version contains in-frame clones alone and is incomplete. The table has around 400,000 clones, 75% to 95% seen once. The rearrangement joins TRBV5-4 to TRBJ2-6, with 9 bases lining up with TRBD1. The receptor's source is a person aged 18-60 years who received the Ad26.COV2.S COVID-19 vaccine or a placebo. Material: peripheral blood, obtained in a trial of Ad26.COV2.S vaccine versus placebo. The CDR3 here is CASSIPGTGNGANVLTF. As DNA, the CDR3 is TGTGCCAGCAGCATTCCCGGGACAGGGAATGGGGCCAACGTCCTGACTTTC.